One sample yielded the 17 T cell receptor beta chains listed below, sequenced in a study of T cells in Graves' hyperthyroidism and ophthalmopathy. From RNA transcripts, TCR beta CDR3 regions were amplified. The primer set for the first-round RT-PCR of the TCR CDR3 was HTBI. TCRdb passed the multiplex PCR reads through MiXCR, listing each CDR3 protein once. The sample lists hundreds of thousands of distinct CDR3 sequences, roughly 32% occurring once. The sequenced sample was blood. The receptor source for this set is a woman in her 40s with Graves' hyperthyroidism.

As concerns this clonotype: One junction end does not reproduce the germline sequence, and a read error may be involved. The genes are TRBV24-1 and TRBJ1-1; TRBD1 agrees at 9 bases. Germline lookup yields CDR1 KGHDR and CDR2 SFDVKD. This CDR3 is 15 amino acids long. CDR3 sequence: CATSDPGQGVTGAFF. CDR3 sequence (DNA): TGTGCCACCAGTGACCCGGGACAGGGAGTAACTGGAGCTTTCTTT.

This clonotype occurred many times. The J gene is TRBJ2-5, the V gene TRBV4-3; D gene uncertain. The V and J ends lost 3 bases and 4 bases respectively, with 12 bases between them. The CDR3 spans 14 residues. Germline CDR1 is LGHNA and CDR2 is YSLEER. For the CDR3, the DNA is TGCGCCAGCAGCCACGGACCCGCTGGAGAGACCCAGTACTTC. Residues: CASSHGPAGETQYF.

This clonotype was recorded a few times. The chain employs TRBV14 and TRBJ1-6, with a weak D call TRBD1 (5 bases). Per germline, CDR1 SGHDN and CDR2 FVKESK. The CDR3 is made up of 18 amino acids. V dropped 0 bases and J dropped 0 bases, with 12 bases sitting between them. Here the CDR3 reads CASSQEGARSSYNSPLHF. Here the CDR3 DNA reads TGTGCCAGCAGCCAAGAAGGGGCGCGGAGCTCCTATAATTCACCCCTCCACTTT.

The chain couples TRBV7-8 to TRBJ1-3; perhaps TRBD1 as D (5 bases). The V gene's germline CDR1 is SGHVS and CDR2 FQNEAQ. Trimming stripped 1 base from V and 3 bases from J, with 13 bases between. The CDR3 covers 16 residues. CDR3 sequence (DNA): TGTGCCAGCAGCTTAGAAAGAGGGGCGGTTGGAAACACCATATATTTT. It specifies CASSLERGAVGNTIYF.

J is TRBJ1-2 and V is TRBV12-3 or TRBV12-4; TRBD1 matches 9 bases. CDR3 length: 15 residues. Unmatched junction bases numbered 10, after V lost 4 bases and J lost 7 bases. This chain's CDR3 is CASSSPRDRETGYTF. The DNA of the CDR3 is TGTGCCAGCAGTTCGCCCCGGGACAGGGAGACTGGCTACACCTTC.

The V gene is TRBV28, the J gene TRBJ2-5, with 9 bases that match TRBD2. With V trimmed by 3 bases and J by 0 bases, 5 bases remained unmatched. Germline V lookup: CDR1 MDHEN, CDR2 SYDVKM. This CDR3 is built from 16 residues. CDR3 in amino acids: CASSFSTSGYQETQYF. The CDR3 DNA sequence: TGTGCCAGCAGTTTTAGTACTAGCGGGTACCAAGAGACCCAGTACTTC.

The sample holds a few counts of this clonotype. A read error may account for a junction end that differs from germline. The V call is TRBV10-3, the J call TRBJ2-2; D may be TRBD1 (5 bases). The CDR3 loop spans 15 amino acids. Germline V lookup: CDR1 ENHRY, CDR2 SYGVKD. CDR3: CASSSHDSNTGELFF. The CDR3 bases are TGTGCCAGCAGTTCCCACGACAGTAACACCGGGGAGCTGTTTTTT.

The V gene is TRBV28, the J gene TRBJ2-6, with D hard to call. The V gene's germline CDR1 is MDHEN and CDR2 SYDVKM. V was clipped by 8 bases and J by 2 bases, with 7 bases between them. CDR3 length: 13 residues. The CDR3 DNA reads TGTGCCAGCTGTGATCCTGGGGCCAACGTCCTGACTTTC. It translates to CASCDPGANVLTF.

This clonotype was picked up many times. The CDR3 DNA follows: TGTGCCAGCAGCGTAGCTTCTGGGCACGACGGCTACACCTTC. Protein sequence: CASSVASGHDGYTF. This rearrangement joins TRBV9 to TRBJ1-2; D is ambiguous. The CDR3 is 14 residues long. Per the germline V gene, CDR1 is SGDLS and CDR2 is YYNGEE. Trimming took off 0 bases at V and 8 bases at J, with 14 bases between the two ends.

This CDR3 is CAIKAGANVLTF. The CDR3 coding sequence is TGTGCCATCAAGGCAGGGGCCAACGTCCTGACTTTC. The chain uses TRBV10-3 and TRBJ2-6; no definite D call. The CDR3 extends over 12 amino acids. CDR1 ENHRY and CDR2 SYGVKD come from the germline V gene. V dropped 7 bases and J dropped 4 bases, with 5 bases sitting between them.

This chain uses TRBV4-1 with TRBJ2-6; 8 bases map to TRBD1. This CDR3 is built from 15 residues. Germline V lookup: CDR1 MGHRA, CDR2 YSYEKL. Trimming at V came to 4 bases and at J to 6 bases, leaving 5 bases not matched to a gene. The CDR3 DNA sequence: TGCGCCAGCAGCCCAAGACAGGGGTTGGCCAACGTCCTGACTTTC. Protein product: CASSPRQGLANVLTF.

This clonotype was observed at least ten times. The chain joins TRBV5-8 to TRBJ1-1; D unclear. The CDR3 runs 15 residues. CDR1 is SGHTS and CDR2 is YDEGEE in the germline V gene. V gave up 0 bases and J gave up 4 bases, with 13 bases separating them. CDR3 in amino acids: CASSLVSSGTTEAFF. CDR3 DNA sequence: TGTGCCAGCAGCTTGGTTTCGAGTGGCACCACTGAAGCTTTCTTT.

J is TRBJ1-4 and V is TRBV5-1, with 8 bases lining up with TRBD1. V lost 5 bases and J lost 0; bases outside the gene matches: 6. CDR1 is SGHRS, CDR2 YFSETQ, per germline. The CDR3 loop spans 16 amino acids. Here the CDR3 DNA reads TGCGCCAGCAGGCTCGGACAGGGTGCAACTAATGAAAAACTGTTTTTT. It is translated as CASRLGQGATNEKLFF.

V is TRBV7-2 and J is TRBJ2-7; 7 positions match TRBD2. The CDR3 has 16 residues. With V trimmed by 5 bases and J by 0 bases, 10 bases remained unmatched. The V gene's germline CDR1 is SGHTA and CDR2 FQGNSA. CDR3 sequence reads: CASSIDWGGSSYEQYF. CDR3 in DNA: TGTGCCAGCAGCATTGACTGGGGGGGGAGCTCCTACGAGCAGTACTTC.

In this sample, this clonotype turned up a few times. The chain employs TRBV24-1 and TRBJ2-2; no clear D gene. V was pared by 6 bases and J by 3 bases, with 10 bases between. Per the germline V gene, CDR1 is KGHDR and CDR2 is SFDVKD. This CDR3 contains 14 residues. The CDR3: CATSPQRYTGELFF. CDR3 nucleotide sequence: TGTGCCACCAGTCCCCAAAGGTACACCGGGGAGCTGTTTTTT.

The V call is TRBV19, the J call TRBJ1-4; D remains unclear. The CDR3 spans 13 residues. With 3 bases removed from V and 5 bases from J, the gap between germline ends came to 7 bases. Germline V CDR1 and CDR2: LNHDA, SQIVND (reference sequence). The CDR3 spells CASSIGSNEKLFF. The CDR3 coding sequence is TGTGCCAGTAGTATCGGTTCGAATGAAAAACTGTTTTTT. Supplemented by reference TRBV19 and TRBJ1-4, the full variable domain reads DGGITQSPKYLFRKEGQNVTLSCEQNLNHDAMYWYRQDPGQGLRLIYYSQIVNDFQKGDIAEGYSVSREKKESFPLTVTSAQKNPTAFYLCASSIGSNEKLFFGSGTQLSVL.

For this clonotype: Just one base apart from a much larger clone, this may be a read error. The rearrangement joins TRBV10-3 to TRBJ2-5; the D gene is possibly TRBD2 (5 bases). Between the trimmed V and J ends, which lost 4 bases and 1 base, there was a span of 10 bases. CDR1 and CDR2 from the germline V gene are ENHRY and SYGVKD. The CDR3 length is 14 residues. Here the CDR3 DNA reads TGTGCCATCAGTGCCGCGGGTTTCCAAGAGACCCAGTACTTC. Its translation: CAISAAGFQETQYF.